What follows are 14 T cell receptor beta chains derived from one specimen sequenced in a study of radiation and T cells in renal cell carcinoma. The data were produced by immunoSEQ multiplex PCR, yet TCRdb's version contains in-frame clones alone and is incomplete. Here the sample spans roughly 150,000 clones, roughly 90% being singletons. Specified time point: baseline pretreatment blood. The sample's treatment: 15 Gy SBRT to primary tumor, nephrectomy 4 weeks later. Material: blood, obtained from a patient whose treatment included radiotherapy and nephrectomy. The receptors were gathered from a woman in her seventies with renal cell carcinoma.

This clone showed up just once. The rearrangement links TRBV7-9 to TRBJ2-7; 7 nucleotides line up with TRBD1. The germline V gene encodes CDR1 SEHNR and CDR2 FQNEAQ (reference sequence). The CDR3 extends over 13 amino acids. Unmatched junction bases numbered 13, after V lost 5 bases and J lost 12 bases. CDR3 sequence (DNA): TGTGCCAGCAGCGCTTGGACAGGCGGCTTTTCGTACTTC. This gives the protein CASSAWTGGFSYF.

The chain links TRBV5-1 to TRBJ2-7; 11 bases map to TRBD1. J lost 5 bases, V lost 0 bases, and 7 bases had no gene match. From germline, CDR1 is SGHRS and CDR2 YFSETQ. CDR3 length: 16 amino acids. The CDR3 DNA is TGCGCCAGCAGCTTGGATACGGACAGGGGGCTGGACGAGCAGTACTTC. Amino acids: CASSLDTDRGLDEQYF.

The chain employs TRBV6-1 and TRBJ2-1, with 7 bases identical to TRBD2. This CDR3 has 13 amino acids. Per germline, CDR1 MNHNS and CDR2 SASEGT. V lost 5 bases to trimming and J lost 9 bases; unmatched junction nucleotides: 7. The CDR3 region is CASSLSGEGEQFF. The CDR3 nucleotides are TGTGCCAGCAGTTTAAGCGGGGAGGGTGAGCAGTTCTTC.

This clone was seen a single time. CDR3 in amino acids: CASSLAGTGVQPQHF. The CDR3 nucleotides read TGCGCCAGCAGCTTGGCCGGGACAGGGGTCCAGCCCCAGCATTTT. The J gene is TRBJ1-5, the V gene TRBV5-1; 10 bases match TRBD1. Trimming took 0 bases from V and 7 from J; bases not matched to a gene: 4. Germline V gene lookup returns CDR1 SGHRS and CDR2 YFSETQ. This CDR3 has 15 residues. Full variable domain (outside the CDR3, taken from reference TRBV5-1 and TRBJ1-5): KAGVTQTPRYLIKTRGQQVTLSCSPISGHRSVSWYQQTPGQGLQFLFEYFSETQRNKGNFPGRFSGRQFSNSRSEMNVSTLELGDSALYLCASSLAGTGVQPQHFGDGTRLSIL.

The rearrangement joins TRBV30 to TRBJ1-5; possibly TRBD1 for D (6 bases). The germline gives CDR1 GTSNPN, CDR2 SVGIG (reference sequence). This CDR3 is built from 13 residues. V lost 3 bases, J lost 2 bases, and 8 bases lay in between. The CDR3 is CAWSGGRNQPQHF. The CDR3 DNA sequence: TGTGCCTGGAGCGGGGGGCGCAATCAGCCCCAGCATTTT.

The genes are TRBV5-1 and TRBJ2-3, with 10 nucleotides matching TRBD2. The length of the CDR3 is 17 residues. V shed 4 bases and J 4 bases; nucleotides not matched to a gene: 12. Looked up from germline, CDR1 is SGHRS and CDR2 is YFSETQ. The CDR3 DNA reads TGCGCCAGCAGCCCCGGGGGCACTAGCGGGGCGGCAGATACGCAGTATTTT. Its translation: CASSPGGTSGAADTQYF.

This rearrangement joins TRBV4-2 to TRBJ2-5, with 8 bases fitting TRBD2. Germline V lookup: CDR1 LGHNA, CDR2 YNFKEQ. The CDR3 sequence is 17 residues long. J was trimmed by 5 bases and V by 1 base; bases with no gene match: 12. DNA for the CDR3: TGTGCCAGCAGCCAAGTAGCCGGGGGGGGTACGTCGGAGACCCAGTACTTC. It translates to CASSQVAGGGTSETQYF.

V usage is TRBV5-1 and J usage is TRBJ1-2; D is perhaps TRBD1 (5 bases). The CDR3 is made up of 14 amino acids. Trimming left V 0 bases short and J 4 bases short, with 10 bases between. The V gene's germline CDR1 is SGHRS and CDR2 YFSETQ. The CDR3 nucleotides read TGCGCCAGCAGCTTGGAGAGGGGCAGCTATGGCTACACCTTC. This codes for CASSLERGSYGYTF.

The chain joins TRBV6-5 to TRBJ2-2, with D maybe TRBD1 (5 bases). This CDR3 is 15 amino acids long. Trimming cost V 6 bases and J 7 bases, with 18 bases left between them. Germline loops: CDR1 MNHEY, CDR2 SVGAGI. CDR3 amino acids: CASRELQAFGGELFF. The DNA for the CDR3 is TGTGCCAGCAGAGAACTACAGGCCTTCGGCGGGGAGCTGTTTTTT.

This clone was counted a few times. The rearrangement joins TRBV19 to TRBJ1-1; D not resolved. Germline assignment: CDR1 LNHDA and CDR2 SQIVND (reference sequence). This CDR3 has 15 amino acids. The germline V and J ends were trimmed by 5 bases and 2 bases, with 15 bases remaining between them. CDR3 sequence: CASSAQRTINTEAFF. In nucleotides, the CDR3 is TGTGCCAGTAGTGCGCAGCGGACCATAAACACTGAAGCTTTCTTT.

The J gene is TRBJ1-5, the V gene TRBV7-8; 7 bases are shared with TRBD1. V gave up 5 bases and J gave up 7 bases; unmatched junction bases: 8. The length of the CDR3 is 14 residues. CDR1 is SGHVS and CDR2 is FQNEAQ in the germline V gene. CDR3: CASSITGVGQPQHF. DNA of the CDR3: TGTGCCAGCAGCATAACAGGGGTAGGGCAGCCCCAGCATTTT.

The chain is built from TRBV2 and TRBJ2-5; the match to TRBD2 covers 11 bases. The CDR3 totals 16 residues. Losses at the gene ends were 7 bases for V and 3 bases for J; bases not matched to a gene: 10. CDR1 and CDR2 (germline): SNHLY, FYNNEI. Here the CDR3 DNA reads TGTGCCAGCACTCTAGCGGGGGGAAACCTTAAAGAGACCCAGTACTTC. Protein product: CASTLAGGNLKETQYF.

The chain is built from TRBV7-9 and TRBJ1-1, with D uncertain. Germline V CDR1 and CDR2: SEHNR, FQNEAQ (reference sequence). The CDR3 runs 12 residues. V lost 4 bases to trimming and J lost 3 bases, with 6 bases between them. The CDR3 region is CASSSDDTEAFF. The CDR3, as DNA: TGTGCCAGCAGCTCGGATGACACTGAAGCTTTCTTT. The entire variable domain, with the rest obtained from reference TRBV7-9 and TRBJ1-1, is as follows: DTGVSQNPRHKITKRGQNVTFRCDPISEHNRLYWYRQTLGQGPEFLTYFQNEAQLEKSRLLSDRFSAERPKGSFSTLEIQRTEQGDSAMYLCASSSDDTEAFFGQGTRLTVV.

This clone was counted between two and nine times. V gene TRBV4-1 combines with J gene TRBJ1-1, with 7 bases lining up with TRBD1. The trim removed 4 bases at V and 3 bases at J, leaving 11 bases unmatched. Germline lookup yields CDR1 MGHRA and CDR2 YSYEKL. The length of the CDR3 is 16 residues. CDR3 DNA: TGCGCCAGCAGCCCAATGACAGGGATGGGGGACACTGAAGCTTTCTTT. It specifies CASSPMTGMGDTEAFF.